This T cell receptor (beta chain) was retrieved from a study of naive and memory T cell subsets. General study findings and limits: Naive repertoires, especially CD8, held a few larger clonotypes, possibly memory cells re-expressing CD45RA.

In the case of this clonotype: Its cognate antigen is unknown.

Separate alpha and beta amplification began at the second PCR step. This CDR3 comprises 15 residues. Deletions cut 6 bases from V and 0 bases from J, with 12 bases between. The germline gives CDR1 MRHNA, CDR2 SNTAGT. The beta constant-region primer was an equimolar mix of two oligonucleotides covering TRBC1 and TRBC2. Via MiXCR, TCRdb re-called the UMI-ligation and nested PCR reads, giving one row per CDR3 protein. The table shows around 160,000 distinct CDR3 sequences, with approximately 17% occurring only once. Sequences were obtained from naive CD4+ T cells from blood. The receptor was isolated from a human donor in good health. This sequence joins TRBV6-4 and TRBJ2-1; possibly TRBD1 for D (6 bases). The CDR3 DNA is TGTGCCAGCAGCGTGGACAGAGGCTCCTACAATGAGCAGTTCTTC. It yields the protein CASSVDRGSYNEQFF.